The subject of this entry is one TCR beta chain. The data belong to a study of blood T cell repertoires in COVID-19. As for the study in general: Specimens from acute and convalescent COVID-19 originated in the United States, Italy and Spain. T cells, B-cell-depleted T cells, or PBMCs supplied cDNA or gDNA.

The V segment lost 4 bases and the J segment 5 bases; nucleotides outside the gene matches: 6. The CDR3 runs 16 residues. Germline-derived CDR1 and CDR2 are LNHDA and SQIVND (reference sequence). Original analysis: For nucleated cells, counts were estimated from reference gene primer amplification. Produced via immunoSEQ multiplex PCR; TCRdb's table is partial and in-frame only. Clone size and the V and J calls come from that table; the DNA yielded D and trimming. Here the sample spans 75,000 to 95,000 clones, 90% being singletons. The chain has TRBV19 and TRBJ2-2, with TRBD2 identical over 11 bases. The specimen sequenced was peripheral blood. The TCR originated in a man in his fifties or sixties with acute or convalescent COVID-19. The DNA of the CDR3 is TGTGCCAGTAGTACCACTAGCGGGAGAGATACCGGGGAGCTGTTTTTT. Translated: CASSTTSGRDTGELFF. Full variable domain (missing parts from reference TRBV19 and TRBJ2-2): DGGITQSPKYLFRKEGQNVTLSCEQNLNHDAMYWYRQDPGQGLRLIYYSQIVNDFQKGDIAEGYSVSREKKESFPLTVTSAQKNPTAFYLCASSTTSGRDTGELFFGEGSRLTVL.